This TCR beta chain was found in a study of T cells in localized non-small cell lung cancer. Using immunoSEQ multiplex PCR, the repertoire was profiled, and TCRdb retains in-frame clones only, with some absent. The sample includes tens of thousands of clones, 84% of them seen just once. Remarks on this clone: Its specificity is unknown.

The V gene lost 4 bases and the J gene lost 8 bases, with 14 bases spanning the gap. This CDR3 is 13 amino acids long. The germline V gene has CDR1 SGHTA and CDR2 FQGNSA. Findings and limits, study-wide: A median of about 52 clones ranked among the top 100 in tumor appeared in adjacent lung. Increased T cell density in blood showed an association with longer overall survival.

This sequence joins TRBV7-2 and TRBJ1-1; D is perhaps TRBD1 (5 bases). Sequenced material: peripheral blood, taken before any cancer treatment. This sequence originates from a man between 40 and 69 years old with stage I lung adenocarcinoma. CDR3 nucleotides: TGTGCCAGCAGCTCCCTGGGGGAAGGCGAAGCTTTCTTT. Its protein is CASSSLGEGEAFF.